This paragraph reports one TCR beta chain. The authors' processing: Reference gene primers were amplified, and this amplification served to estimate nucleated cell counts. Sequenced by immunoSEQ multiplex PCR; TCRdb stores in-frame clones only, minus some. Clone size and V and J calls were adopted from that table, with D and trimming inferred from the DNA. The table lists 30,000 to 45,000 clones, about nine tenths of them singletons. The data stem from a study of blood T cell repertoires in COVID-19. Study overall: Sites across the United States, Italy and Spain contributed samples from acute and convalescent COVID-19. Nucleic acid was either cDNA or gDNA, and it came from T cells, B-cell-depleted T cells, or PBMCs.

Trimming cost V 4 bases and J 4 bases; bases outside gene matches: 6. The V gene's germline CDR1 is SGHDT and CDR2 YYEEEE. The CDR3 totals 16 residues. The chain joins TRBV5-6 to TRBJ2-2, with 11 positions matching TRBD1. This TCR derives from a human donor in a cohort sampled during active COVID-19. What was sequenced was peripheral blood. The CDR3 region has the DNA TGTGCCAGCAGCCCGGACAGGGGGCAAGGCACCGGGGAGCTGTTTTTT. This translates into CASSPDRGQGTGELFF.